The rows below give T cell receptor beta chains drawn from one sample of a study of blood T cell repertoires in COVID-19. Here immunoSEQ multiplex PCR was the method, and the copy in TCRdb shows in-frame clones only, minus some. The sample consists of under 300,000 clones, around 85% of them appearing once. Sequencing was carried out using peripheral blood. The source is a woman between 70 and 85 years old with acute or convalescent COVID-19. Both conserved end residues are part of each CDR3. Fields, in order: J gene, V gene, CDR3 length, D gene, clone size, CDR3 DNA, CDR3 protein. D genes are given only for firm matches. Where a row states a size, it is once, few, many or the class of an expanded clone; other rows omit it.

J: TRBJ2-7; V: TRBV5-1; length: 14; D: .; size: once; DNA: TGCGCCAGCAGCTTGGGGGTGACAACCTACGAGCAGTACTTC; CDR3: CASSLGVTTYEQYF
J: TRBJ1-2; V: TRBV6-5; length: 13; D: .; size: .; DNA: TGTGCCAGCAGTCCCCGACAGAACTATGGCTACACCTTC; CDR3: CASSPRQNYGYTF
J: TRBJ2-3; V: TRBV4-1; length: 15; D: TRBD2; size: .; DNA: TGCGCCAGCAGCCAAATTACTAGCGGCACAGATACGCAGTATTTT; CDR3: CASSQITSGTDTQYF
J: TRBJ2-7; V: TRBV28; length: 15; D: TRBD2; size: .; DNA: TGTGCCAGCAGTTCCCCTACAGCGGGGGGCAACGAGCAGTACTTC; CDR3: CASSSPTAGGNEQYF
J: TRBJ2-7; V: TRBV9; length: 15; D: TRBD1; size: .; DNA: TGTGCCAGCAGCCCACGGACAGGGGGGTCGGCCGAGCAGTACTTC; CDR3: CASSPRTGGSAEQYF
J: TRBJ2-1; V: TRBV28; length: 17; D: TRBD1; size: .; DNA: TGTGCCAGCAGTCCGAGATCCGGGACAGGGACGCGCAATGAGCAGTTCTTC; CDR3: CASSPRSGTGTRNEQFF
J: TRBJ1-5; V: TRBV18; length: 16; D: TRBD1; size: .; DNA: TGTGCCAGCTCACCACCTAATCAGGGGGAAGGTCCGCCCCAGCATTTT; CDR3: CASSPPNQGEGPPQHF
J: TRBJ1-2; V: TRBV6-6; length: 13; D: .; size: few; DNA: TGTGCCAGCAATCTCCGGGGTGCCGTTGGCTACACCTTC; CDR3: CASNLRGAVGYTF
J: TRBJ1-3; V: TRBV7-2; length: 16; D: .; size: .; DNA: TGTGCCAGCAGCTTATTCGGGACACACTCTGGAAACACCATATATTTT; CDR3: CASSLFGTHSGNTIYF
J: TRBJ2-2; V: TRBV18; length: 17; D: .; size: .; DNA: TGTGCCAGCTCACCGGCAGACAGTTTTCCCAACACCGGGGAGCTGTTTTTT; CDR3: CASSPADSFPNTGELFF
J: TRBJ2-7; V: TRBV29-1; length: 12; D: TRBD2; size: few; DNA: TGCAGCGTTGAGGTGGGGGGGAACGAGCAGTACTTC; CDR3: CSVEVGGNEQYF
J: TRBJ2-7; V: TRBV5-1; length: 15; D: .; size: .; DNA: TGCGCCAGCAGCTTTGCCCCGGGTTTCGACTACGAGCAGTACTTC; CDR3: CASSFAPGFDYEQYF
J: TRBJ1-1; V: TRBV7-9; length: 15; D: .; size: .; DNA: TGTGCCAGCAGCTTAGCGCTATCTTCGGGGTCTGAAGCTTTCTTT; CDR3: CASSLALSSGSEAFF
J: TRBJ2-5; V: TRBV11-2; length: 13; D: .; size: .; DNA: TGTGCCAGCAGCCCGGGGGGCCGAGAGACCCAGTACTTC; CDR3: CASSPGGRETQYF
J: TRBJ1-4; V: TRBV5-1; length: 15; D: .; size: few; DNA: TGCGCCAGCAGCTTGGCCGGGACAAATAATGAAAAACTGTTTTTT; CDR3: CASSLAGTNNEKLFF
J: TRBJ2-6; V: TRBV5-1; length: 15; D: .; size: .; DNA: TGCGCCAGCAGCTTTAGGAGGGCTGGGGCCAACGTCCTGACTTTC; CDR3: CASSFRRAGANVLTF
J: TRBJ1-3; V: TRBV9; length: 14; D: .; size: .; DNA: TGTGCCAGCAGCGTAGGTGTAACTGGAAACACCATATATTTT; CDR3: CASSVGVTGNTIYF
J: TRBJ1-6; V: TRBV3-1/TRBV3-2; length: 16; D: TRBD1; size: .; DNA: TGTGCCAGCAGCCAAGATCGGGCGGGACAGCGTTCACCCCTCCACTTT; CDR3: CASSQDRAGQRSPLHF
J: TRBJ1-3; V: TRBV5-1; length: 16; D: .; size: .; DNA: TGCGCCAGCAGCCCTGAGGTCGGAGGGACTGGAAACACCATATATTTT; CDR3: CASSPEVGGTGNTIYF
J: TRBJ2-7; V: TRBV10-3; length: 14; D: TRBD2; size: .; DNA: TGTGCCACGAAGGGGACTAGCGGGGGTTACGAGCAGTACTTC; CDR3: CATKGTSGGYEQYF
J: TRBJ2-2; V: TRBV7-6; length: 15; D: TRBD1; size: .; DNA: TGTGCCAGCAGCCCCGGGACAGCGAACACCGGGGAGCTGTTTTTT; CDR3: CASSPGTANTGELFF
J: TRBJ2-2; V: TRBV29-1; length: 14; D: .; size: .; DNA: TGCAGCGTCCAGAGGGCCAGGAACACCGGGGAGCTGTTTTTT; CDR3: CSVQRARNTGELFF
J: TRBJ1-2; V: TRBV7-2; length: 14; D: .; size: .; DNA: TGTGCCAGCAACGAGATCCGAGGAAGTATTAGCTACACCTTC; CDR3: CASNEIRGSISYTF
J: TRBJ2-7; V: TRBV13; length: 14; D: TRBD1; size: few; DNA: TGTGCCAGTAGGAGGACAGGGGGTTCCTACGAGCAGTACTTC; CDR3: CASRRTGGSYEQYF
J: TRBJ2-5; V: TRBV30; length: 12; D: .; size: .; DNA: TGTGCCTGGAGTGGGGCAGAAGAGACCCAGTACTTC; CDR3: CAWSGAEETQYF
J: TRBJ2-3; V: TRBV18; length: 15; D: .; size: .; DNA: TGTGCCAGCTCACCCCCTTCCCTGAGCACAGATACGCAGTATTTT; CDR3: CASSPPSLSTDTQYF
J: TRBJ2-3; V: TRBV30; length: 17; D: TRBD2; size: .; DNA: TGTGCCTGGAGCGTTGGGGTTGGGCGGGGGGTCGCAGATACGCAGTATTTT; CDR3: CAWSVGVGRGVADTQYF